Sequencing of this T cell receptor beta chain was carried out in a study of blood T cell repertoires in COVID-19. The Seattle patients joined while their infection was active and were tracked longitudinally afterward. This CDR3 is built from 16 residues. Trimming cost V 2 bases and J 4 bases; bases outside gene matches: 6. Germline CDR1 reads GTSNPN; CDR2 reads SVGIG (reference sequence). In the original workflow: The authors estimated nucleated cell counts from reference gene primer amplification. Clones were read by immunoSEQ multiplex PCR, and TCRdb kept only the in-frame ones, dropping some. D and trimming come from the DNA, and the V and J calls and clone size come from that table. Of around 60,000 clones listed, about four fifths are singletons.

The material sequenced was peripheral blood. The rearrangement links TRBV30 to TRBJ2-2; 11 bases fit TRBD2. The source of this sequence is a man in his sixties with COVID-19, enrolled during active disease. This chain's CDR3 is CAWSPPGLAVTGELFF. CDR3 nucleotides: TGTGCCTGGAGTCCCCCGGGACTAGCGGTCACCGGGGAGCTGTTTTTT.